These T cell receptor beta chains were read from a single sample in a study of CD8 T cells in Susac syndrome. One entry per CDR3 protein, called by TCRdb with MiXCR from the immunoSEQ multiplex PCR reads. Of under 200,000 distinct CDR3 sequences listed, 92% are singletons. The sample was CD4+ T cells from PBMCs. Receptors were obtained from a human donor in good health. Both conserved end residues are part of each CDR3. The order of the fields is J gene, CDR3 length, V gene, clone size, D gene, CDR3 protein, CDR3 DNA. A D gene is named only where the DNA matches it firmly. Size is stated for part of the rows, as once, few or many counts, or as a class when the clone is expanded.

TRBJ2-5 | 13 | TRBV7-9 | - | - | CASSFGSQETQYF | TGTGCCAGCAGCTTTGGCTCACAAGAGACCCAGTACTTC
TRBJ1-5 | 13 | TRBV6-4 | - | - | CASSPGENQPQHF | TGTGCCAGCAGCCCTGGGGAGAATCAGCCCCAGCATTTT
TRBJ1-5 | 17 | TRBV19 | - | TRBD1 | CASSTRTGPIHNQPQHF | TGTGCCAGTAGTACCCGGACAGGGCCCATACACAATCAGCCCCAGCATTTT
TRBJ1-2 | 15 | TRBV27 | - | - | CASRADETLFYGYTF | TGTGCCAGCAGGGCTGACGAGACACTCTTCTATGGCTACACCTTC
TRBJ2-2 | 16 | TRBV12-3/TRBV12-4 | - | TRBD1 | CASSFGRGSSTGELFF | TGTGCCAGCAGTTTCGGCAGGGGGTCATCAACCGGGGAGCTGTTTTTT
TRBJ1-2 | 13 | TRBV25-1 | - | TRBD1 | CASRDRVNYGYTF | TGTGCCAGCAGGGACAGGGTGAACTATGGCTACACCTTC
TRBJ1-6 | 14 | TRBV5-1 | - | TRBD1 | CASSTDRANSPLHF | TGCGCCAGCTCCACCGACAGGGCGAATTCACCCCTCCACTTT
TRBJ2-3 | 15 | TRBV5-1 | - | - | CASSLGTLGTDTQYF | TGCGCCAGCAGCTTGGGGACACTTGGCACAGATACGCAGTATTTT
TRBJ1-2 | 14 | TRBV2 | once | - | CASSDGAERGGYTF | TGTGCCAGCAGTGATGGGGCGGAGAGGGGAGGCTACACCTTC
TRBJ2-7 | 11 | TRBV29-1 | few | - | CSGQKGNEQYF | TGCAGCGGCCAGAAAGGAAACGAGCAGTACTTC
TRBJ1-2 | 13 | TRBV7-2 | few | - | CASSPDRNYGYTF | TGTGCCAGCTCACCCGACAGGAACTATGGCTACACCTTC
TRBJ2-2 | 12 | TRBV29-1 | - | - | CSAVFSPGELFF | TGCAGCGCCGTTTTTTCTCCCGGGGAGCTGTTTTTT
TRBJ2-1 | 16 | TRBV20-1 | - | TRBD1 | CSARPGDRGIYNEQFF | TGCAGTGCTAGACCAGGGGACAGGGGGATATACAATGAGCAGTTCTTC
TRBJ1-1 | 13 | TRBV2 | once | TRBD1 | CASRTGLNTEAFF | TGTGCCAGCAGGACAGGGCTGAACACTGAAGCTTTCTTT
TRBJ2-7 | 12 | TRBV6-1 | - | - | CASSSQAYEQYF | TGTGCCAGCAGTTCTCAGGCCTACGAGCAGTACTTC
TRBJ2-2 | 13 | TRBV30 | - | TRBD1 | CAWSGQGYGELFF | TGTGCCTGGAGTGGACAGGGTTACGGGGAGCTGTTTTTT
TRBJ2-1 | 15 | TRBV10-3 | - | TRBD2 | CAIRSAGRASNEQFF | TGTGCCATCAGGAGCGCCGGGAGGGCCTCCAATGAGCAGTTCTTC
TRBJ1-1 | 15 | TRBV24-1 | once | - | CATSDPGTGNTEAFF | TGTGCCACCAGTGACCCTGGGACGGGGAACACTGAAGCTTTCTTT
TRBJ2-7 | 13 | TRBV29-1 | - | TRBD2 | CSVTQGLAYLQYF | TGCAGCGTTACCCAGGGACTAGCGTATTTGCAGTACTTC
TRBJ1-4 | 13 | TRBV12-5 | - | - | CASGLDHHEKLFF | TGTGCTAGTGGTTTGGACCACCATGAAAAACTGTTTTTT
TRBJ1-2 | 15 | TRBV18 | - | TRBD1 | CASSPETGGLYGYTF | TGTGCCAGCTCACCGGAGACAGGGGGCCTCTATGGCTACACCTTC
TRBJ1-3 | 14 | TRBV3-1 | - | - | CASSAVGTGNTIYF | TGTGCCAGCAGCGCAGTAGGGACTGGAAACACCATATATTTT
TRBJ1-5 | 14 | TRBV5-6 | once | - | CASSLEGLGQPQHF | TGTGCCAGCAGCTTGGAAGGGTTGGGTCAGCCCCAGCATTTT
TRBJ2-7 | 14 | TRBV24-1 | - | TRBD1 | CATSLGQGPYEQYF | TGTGCCACCAGTTTAGGACAGGGTCCTTACGAGCAGTACTTC
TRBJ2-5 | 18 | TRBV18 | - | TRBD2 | CASSPGPSSGSNQETQYF | TGTGCCAGCTCACCAGGGCCTTCTAGCGGGAGTAACCAAGAGACCCAGTACTTC
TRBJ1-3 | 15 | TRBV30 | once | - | CAWSVVPFGGNTIYF | TGTGCCTGGAGTGTCGTGCCCTTCGGCGGCAACACCATATATTTT
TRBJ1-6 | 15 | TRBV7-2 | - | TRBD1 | CASSRGTGKEAPLHF | TGTGCCAGCAGCCGTGGGACAGGGAAGGAAGCACCCCTCCACTTT
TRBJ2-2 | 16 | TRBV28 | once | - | CASSWGTQLNTGELFF | TGTGCCAGCAGTTGGGGGACCCAATTGAACACCGGGGAGCTGTTTTTT
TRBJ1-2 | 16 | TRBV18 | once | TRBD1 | CASSPSEAGQAHGYTF | TGTGCCAGCTCACCAAGTGAAGCAGGACAGGCTCATGGCTACACCTTC
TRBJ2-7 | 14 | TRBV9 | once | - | CASSERGGNYEQYF | TGTGCCAGCAGCGAACGGGGTGGCAACTACGAGCAGTACTTC
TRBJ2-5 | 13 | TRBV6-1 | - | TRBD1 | CASLDRGQETQYF | TGTGCCAGCCTAGACAGGGGCCAAGAGACCCAGTACTTC
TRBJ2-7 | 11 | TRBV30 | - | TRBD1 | CAWSTGGEQYF | TGTGCCTGGAGTACAGGGGGCGAGCAGTACTTC